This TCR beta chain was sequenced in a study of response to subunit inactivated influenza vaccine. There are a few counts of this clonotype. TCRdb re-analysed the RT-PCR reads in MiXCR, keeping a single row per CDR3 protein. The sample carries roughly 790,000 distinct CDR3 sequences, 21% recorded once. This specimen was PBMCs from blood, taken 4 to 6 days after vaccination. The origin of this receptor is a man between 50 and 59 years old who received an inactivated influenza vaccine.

DNA of the CDR3: TGCAGTGCTCCCGGGACAGGGATAACTGAAGCTTTCTTT. Translating gives CSAPGTGITEAFF. This chain uses TRBV20-1 with TRBJ1-1; TRBD1 matches 9 bases. CDR1 is DFQATT and CDR2 is SNEGSKA in the germline V gene (reference sequence). The CDR3 totals 13 residues. V lost 5 bases, J lost 5 bases, and 6 bases stayed unmatched.